The T cell receptor (beta chain) under discussion was sequenced for a study of OX40 agonist ivuxolimab in advanced cancers. Some clones are missing from TCRdb's copy, which holds only in-frame ones; the method was immunoSEQ multiplex PCR. This table has around 63,000 clones, approximately 89% appearing once. From germline, CDR1 is LNHDA and CDR2 SQIVND (reference sequence). Trimming pared 1 base from V and 4 bases from J, leaving 11 bases between. There are 15 residues in the CDR3. Prior autoimmune disease or systemic immunosuppression barred patients. The study's findings and limits: Expanded peripheral T cells had an undetermined antigen specificity.

Of note for this clone: Its antigen is not identified.

This TCR was recovered from an adult with an advanced solid tumor such as melanoma, head and neck, liver or kidney cancer. This chain links TRBV19 with TRBJ1-5; D uncertain. The input for sequencing was CD4+ or CD8+ T cells sorted from blood, taken in a trial of the OX40 agonist ivuxolimab. The chain's CDR3 is CASSIVGEVNQPQHF. The CDR3 DNA sequence: TGTGCCAGTAGTATAGTTGGCGAGGTTAATCAGCCCCAGCATTTT.